The entry below describes one T cell receptor beta chain. Repertoires were generated with immunoSEQ multiplex PCR, while TCRdb's copy carries only in-frame clones and drops some. This sample carries about 330,000 clones, 90% of them seen once, and the ten largest clones take about 5%. The data stem from a study of Ad26.COV2.S vaccination and SARS-CoV-2 variants. The treatment: 15 to 20 received Ad26.COV2.S at low or high dose, single or two shots; about 5 received placebo; per-sample allocation not given. Sample collection was performed on day 63 after the first vaccine or placebo injection. It was an adult aged 18-55 years in Boston who was the donor. The CDR3 has 17 residues. Germline CDR1 and CDR2: KGHSH and LQKENI. V gave up 3 bases and J gave up 3 bases; unmatched junction bases: 9.

The chain recombines TRBV18 with TRBJ1-1; 11 bases map to TRBD1. The origin of this receptor is a person aged 18-65 years who received the Ad26.COV2.S COVID-19 vaccine or a placebo. The starting material was peripheral blood, obtained in a trial of Ad26.COV2.S vaccine versus placebo. The DNA of the CDR3 is TGTGCCAGCTCACCGGTTGGACAGGGGGCCTGGGACACTGAAGCTTTCTTT. Amino acid sequence: CASSPVGQGAWDTEAFF.